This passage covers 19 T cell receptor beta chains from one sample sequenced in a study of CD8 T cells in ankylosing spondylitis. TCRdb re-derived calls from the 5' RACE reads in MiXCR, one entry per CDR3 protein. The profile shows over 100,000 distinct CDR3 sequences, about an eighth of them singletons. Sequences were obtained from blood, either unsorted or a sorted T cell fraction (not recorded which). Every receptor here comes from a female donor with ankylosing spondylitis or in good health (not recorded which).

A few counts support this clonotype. The DNA of the CDR3 is TGCGCCAGCAGTCCCGGGGTGGTTATAAGTGGGAATGAGCAGTTCTTC. Its translation is CASSPGVVISGNEQFF. This sequence joins TRBV23-1 and TRBJ2-1; possible D gene TRBD2, 5 bases. TRBV23-1 is an ORF, with its function uncertain. The CDR3 spans 16 residues. V was clipped by 4 bases and J by 7 bases, with 20 bases between them.

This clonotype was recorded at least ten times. The CDR3 nucleotides read TGCGCCAGCAGCTTGGGGATTCTGACAGGGAATAAAGGAACTGAAGCTTTCTTT. Translated, it gives CASSLGILTGNKGTEAFF. J is TRBJ1-1 and V is TRBV5-1; 7 bases match TRBD1. Per germline, CDR1 SGHRS and CDR2 YFSETQ. The V segment lost 0 bases and the J segment 5 bases; nucleotides outside the gene matches: 16. This CDR3 is 18 amino acids long.

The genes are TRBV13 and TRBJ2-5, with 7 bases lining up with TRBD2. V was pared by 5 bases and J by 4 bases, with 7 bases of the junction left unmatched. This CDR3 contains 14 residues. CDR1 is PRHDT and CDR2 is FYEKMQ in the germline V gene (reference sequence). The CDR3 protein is CASSIRTRRETQYF. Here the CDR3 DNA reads TGTGCCAGCAGCATAAGGACTAGACGAGAGACCCAGTACTTC.

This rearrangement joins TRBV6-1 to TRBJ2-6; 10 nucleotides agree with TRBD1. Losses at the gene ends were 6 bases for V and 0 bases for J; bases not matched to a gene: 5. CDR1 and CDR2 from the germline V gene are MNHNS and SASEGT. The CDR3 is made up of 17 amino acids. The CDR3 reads CASSRDRGDSGANVLTF. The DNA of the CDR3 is TGTGCCAGCAGCCGGGACAGGGGTGACTCTGGGGCCAACGTCCTGACTTTC.

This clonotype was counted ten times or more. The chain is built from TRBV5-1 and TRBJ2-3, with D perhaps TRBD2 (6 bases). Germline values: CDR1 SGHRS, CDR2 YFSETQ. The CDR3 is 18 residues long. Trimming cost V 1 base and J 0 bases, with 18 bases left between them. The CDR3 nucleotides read TGCGCCAGCAGCTTGAATATCGTACTAGCTACTAGCACAGATACGCAGTATTTT. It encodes CASSLNIVLATSTDTQYF.

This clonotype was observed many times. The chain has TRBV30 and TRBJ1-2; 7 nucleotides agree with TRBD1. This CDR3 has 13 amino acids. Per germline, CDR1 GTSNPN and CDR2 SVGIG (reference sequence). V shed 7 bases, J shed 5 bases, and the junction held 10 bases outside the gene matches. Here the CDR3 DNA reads TGTGCCTATCAGGGGGATTTTAAGTATGGCTACACCTTC. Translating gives CAYQGDFKYGYTF.

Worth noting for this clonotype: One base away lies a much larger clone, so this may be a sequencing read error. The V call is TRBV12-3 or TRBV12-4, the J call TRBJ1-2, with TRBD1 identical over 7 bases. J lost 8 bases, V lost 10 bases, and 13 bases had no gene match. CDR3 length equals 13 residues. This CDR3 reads CANTIRGRGGYTF. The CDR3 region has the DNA TGTGCCAACACCATTAGGGGGCGAGGCGGCTACACCTTC.

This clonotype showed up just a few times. The CDR3 sequence: CASSLGPANEQFF. CDR3 bases: TGCGCCAGCAGCTTGGGACCGGCCAATGAGCAGTTCTTC. The rearrangement links TRBV5-1 to TRBJ2-1; D is uncertain. The CDR3 extends over 13 amino acids. The germline gives CDR1 SGHRS, CDR2 YFSETQ. The V end was cut by 0 bases, the J end by 6 bases, with 7 bases between. Using reference TRBV5-1 and TRBJ2-1 for the parts outside the CDR3, the full variable domain is KAGVTQTPRYLIKTRGQQVTLSCSPISGHRSVSWYQQTPGQGLQFLFEYFSETQRNKGNFPGRFSGRQFSNSRSEMNVSTLELGDSALYLCASSLGPANEQFFGPGTRLTVL.

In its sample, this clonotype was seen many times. CDR3 residues: CASRNRGYVTEAFF. DNA for the CDR3: TGTGCCAGCAGAAACAGGGGGTATGTGACTGAAGCTTTCTTT. The genes are TRBV12-3 or TRBV12-4 and TRBJ1-1; TRBD1 aligns across 8 bases. V trimming: 6 bases; J trimming: 5 bases; junction bases outside the gene matches: 8. The CDR3 consists of 14 residues.

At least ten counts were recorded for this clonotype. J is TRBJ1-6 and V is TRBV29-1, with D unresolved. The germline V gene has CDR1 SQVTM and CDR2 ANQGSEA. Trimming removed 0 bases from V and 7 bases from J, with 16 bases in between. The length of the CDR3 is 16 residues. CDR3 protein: CSVEDEESPVNSPLHF. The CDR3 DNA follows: TGCAGCGTTGAAGATGAGGAATCCCCGGTGAATTCACCCCTCCACTTT.

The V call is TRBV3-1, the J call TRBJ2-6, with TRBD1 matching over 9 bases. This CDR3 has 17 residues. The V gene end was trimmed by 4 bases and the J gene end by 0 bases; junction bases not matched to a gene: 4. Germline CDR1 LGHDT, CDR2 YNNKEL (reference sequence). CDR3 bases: TGTGCCAGCAGCCCGTGGACAGGGGTCTCTGGGGCCAACGTCCTGACTTTC. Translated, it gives CASSPWTGVSGANVLTF.

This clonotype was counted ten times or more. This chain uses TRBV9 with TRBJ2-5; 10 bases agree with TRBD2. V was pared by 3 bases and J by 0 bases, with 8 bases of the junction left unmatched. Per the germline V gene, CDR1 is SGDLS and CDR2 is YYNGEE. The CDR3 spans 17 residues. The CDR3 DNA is TGTGCCAGCAGCGGTGGAGCGGGGGGGTCTAACCAAGAGACCCAGTACTTC. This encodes CASSGGAGGSNQETQYF.

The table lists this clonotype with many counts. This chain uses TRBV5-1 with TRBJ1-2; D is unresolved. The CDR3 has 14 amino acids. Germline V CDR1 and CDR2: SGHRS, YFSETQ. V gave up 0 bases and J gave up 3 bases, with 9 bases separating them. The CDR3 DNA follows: TGCGCCAGCAGCTTGGGTCCGATGTACTATGGCTACACCTTC. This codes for CASSLGPMYYGYTF.

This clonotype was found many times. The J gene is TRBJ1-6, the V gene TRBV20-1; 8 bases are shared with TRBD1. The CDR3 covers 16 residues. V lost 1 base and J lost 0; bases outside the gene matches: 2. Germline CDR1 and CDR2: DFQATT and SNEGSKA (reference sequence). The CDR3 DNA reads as TGCAGTGCTAGAGGACAGGGGAGCTCCTATAATTCACCCCTCCACTTT. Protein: CSARGQGSSYNSPLHF.

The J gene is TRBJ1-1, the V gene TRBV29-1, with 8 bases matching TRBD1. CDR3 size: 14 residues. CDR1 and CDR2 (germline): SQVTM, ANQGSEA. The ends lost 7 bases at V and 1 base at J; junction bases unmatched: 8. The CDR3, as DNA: TGCAGCGACGCTCGACAGGGGTGGAACACTGAAGCTTTCTTT. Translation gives CSDARQGWNTEAFF.

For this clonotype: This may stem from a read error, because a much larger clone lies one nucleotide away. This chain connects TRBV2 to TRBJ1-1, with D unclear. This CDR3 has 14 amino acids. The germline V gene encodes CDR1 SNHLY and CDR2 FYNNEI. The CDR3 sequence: CASSEAPGPWEALF. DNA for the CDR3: TGTGCCAGCAGTGAAGCGCCGGGCCCCTGGGAAGCTCTCTTT. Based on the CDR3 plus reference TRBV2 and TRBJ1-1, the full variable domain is EPEVTQTPSHQVTQMGQEVILRCVPISNHLYFYWYRQILGQKVEFLVSFYNNEISEKSEIFDDQFSVERPDGSNFTLKIRSTKLEDSAMYFCASSEAPGPWEALFGQGTRLTVV.

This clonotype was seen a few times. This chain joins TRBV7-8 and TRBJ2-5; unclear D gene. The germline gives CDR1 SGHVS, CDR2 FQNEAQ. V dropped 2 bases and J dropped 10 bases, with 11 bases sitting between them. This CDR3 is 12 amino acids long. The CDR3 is CASSLPMDFQYF. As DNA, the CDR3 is TGTGCCAGCAGCTTACCCATGGATTTCCAGTACTTC.

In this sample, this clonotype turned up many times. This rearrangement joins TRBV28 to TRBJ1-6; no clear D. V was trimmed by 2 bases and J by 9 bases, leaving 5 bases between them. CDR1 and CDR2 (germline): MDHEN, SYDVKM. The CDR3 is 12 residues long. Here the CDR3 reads CASSLQSSPLHF. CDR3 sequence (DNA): TGTGCCAGCAGTTTACAGAGTTCACCCCTCCACTTT.

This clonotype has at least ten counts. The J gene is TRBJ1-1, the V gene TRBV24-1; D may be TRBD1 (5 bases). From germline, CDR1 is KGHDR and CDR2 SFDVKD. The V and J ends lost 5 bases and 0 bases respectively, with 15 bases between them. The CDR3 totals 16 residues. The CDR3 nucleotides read TGTGCCACCAGTGCGGGGCAAGACACCGTGAACACTGAAGCTTTCTTT. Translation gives CATSAGQDTVNTEAFF.